This TCR beta chain was observed in a study of T cell clones after liver transplantation. The overall study: Standard immunosuppression, with no induction, continued until 12-24 months after transplant. Regarding the study as a whole: Low donor cell numbers restricted donor-reactive repertoire measurement in two subjects. Rather than being deleted, graft donor-reactive T cells may have moved into the graft.

Concerning this clone itself: Its specificity is unknown.

Produced via immunoSEQ multiplex PCR; TCRdb's table is partial and in-frame only. The table has 72,000 or so clones, around four fifths seen once. The sequence was collected from a human patient who received a liver transplant. Some T cells may be supplied by the graft donor. The source material was CD4+ T cells from blood, sampled at the 22-month timepoint.

CDR3 in DNA: TGTGCCAGCAGGCCCGGGACGGGGGACACTGAAGCTTTCTTT. Its protein product is CASRPGTGDTEAFF. The rearrangement joins TRBV27 to TRBJ1-1, with D possibly being TRBD1 (5 bases). This CDR3 is 14 amino acids long. With 6 bases removed from V and 3 bases from J, the gap between germline ends came to 14 bases. Germline lookup yields CDR1 MNHEY and CDR2 SMNVEV (reference sequence).